The source of this TCR beta chain is a study of T cells in pancreatic ductal adenocarcinoma. After removal of 4 bases from V and 1 base from J, the junction contained 6 bases not matched to a gene. Germline CDR1 reads SEHNR; CDR2 reads FQNEAQ (reference sequence). This CDR3 region has 16 residues. Sequencing was performed with immunoSEQ multiplex PCR; in TCRdb, only in-frame clones are kept and a portion is missing. The data show thousands of clones, with 70% to 85% seen just once and approximately 7.5% held by the top ten. No neoadjuvant therapy was given to the selected pancreatic ductal adenocarcinoma patients before their surgery.

V is TRBV7-9 and J is TRBJ1-5, with TRBD1 identical over 8 bases. The sample consisted of pancreatic tumor tissue. The origin of this receptor is a human donor with pancreatic ductal adenocarcinoma. The donor label of this sample is uncertain. DNA for the CDR3: TGTGCCAGCAGCTCCGGACAGGGAAACAGCAATCAGCCCCAGCATTTT. This gives the protein CASSSGQGNSNQPQHF.